This TCR beta chain was sequenced during a study of control samples from healthy donors and cancer patients. Repertoires were generated with immunoSEQ multiplex PCR, while TCRdb's copy carries only in-frame clones and drops some. The sample consists of under 150,000 clones, 80% to 95% of them appearing once. The V gene lost 2 bases and the J gene lost 2 bases, with 12 bases spanning the gap. The V gene's germline CDR1 is MNHNY and CDR2 SVGAGI (reference sequence). This CDR3 is 15 amino acids long. The chain couples TRBV6-6 to TRBJ1-1, with a possible D match to TRBD1 (5 bases). Sequenced material: blood. The clonotype originates from a man aged 25-45 years in good health. The CDR3 nucleotides are TGTGCCAGCAGTTACGAGGGACGGCTAAACACTGAAGCTTTCTTT. It codes for CASSYEGRLNTEAFF.